These 5 T cell receptor beta chains came from one sample sequenced in a study of PD-1 blockade in classical Hodgkin lymphoma. Measured with immunoSEQ multiplex PCR; TCRdb has only the in-frame clones, and not every one. The sample yields tens of thousands of clones, around 90% seen once. The time point: cycle 4 day 1 (C4D1), after five to seven weeks of nivolumab. All patients relapsed after autologous stem cell transplantation, and brentuximab vedotin exposure varied. The sample consisted of peripheral blood mononuclear cells (PBMCs), taken before the fourth cycle of nivolumab. These receptors all come from a human donor with classical Hodgkin lymphoma.

V is TRBV2 and J is TRBJ1-5; D is unclear. Germline V gene sequence: CDR1 SNHLY, CDR2 FYNNEI. The CDR3 is 14 residues long. Trimming shortened V by 4 bases and J by 1 base, and 8 bases separated the two germline ends. CDR3 DNA sequence: TGTGCCAGCAGTGTGTGGCACAGCAATCAGCCCCAGCATTTT. This translates into CASSVWHSNQPQHF. Full variable domain (rest looked up from reference TRBV2 and TRBJ1-5): EPEVTQTPSHQVTQMGQEVILRCVPISNHLYFYWYRQILGQKVEFLVSFYNNEISEKSEIFDDQFSVERPDGSNFTLKIRSTKLEDSAMYFCASSVWHSNQPQHFGDGTRLSIL.

This chain connects TRBV10-2 to TRBJ2-7; the D is unclear. This CDR3 region has 13 residues. Looked up from germline, CDR1 is WSHSY and CDR2 is SAAADI. The V gene lost 8 bases and the J gene lost 4 bases, with 15 bases spanning the gap. The CDR3 region has the DNA TGCGCCAGCCATGGAGTAGGCGTGTACGAGCAGTACTTC. Translated, it gives CASHGVGVYEQYF.

The V gene is TRBV7-3, the J gene TRBJ1-1, with TRBD1 identical over 10 bases. The CDR3 covers 18 residues. Germline assignment: CDR1 SGHTA and CDR2 FQGTGA. V gave up 0 bases and J gave up 2 bases; unmatched junction bases: 9. The chain's CDR3 is CASSLTPGTGEPNTEAFF. The CDR3 nucleotides are TGTGCCAGCAGCTTAACTCCCGGGACAGGGGAACCCAACACTGAAGCTTTCTTT.

The chain employs TRBV6-1 and TRBJ2-7; tentative D call: TRBD1 (5 bases). In germline, CDR1 is MNHNS, CDR2 SASEGT. The V and J ends lost 5 bases and 1 base respectively, with 12 bases between them. The CDR3 totals 14 residues. The CDR3 region is CASSKGPGSYEQYF. CDR3 DNA: TGTGCCAGCAGTAAAGGCCCAGGGTCCTACGAGCAGTACTTC.

This chain connects TRBV9 to TRBJ2-5, with D maybe TRBD1 (5 bases). In germline, CDR1 is SGDLS, CDR2 YYNGEE. The CDR3 is made up of 17 amino acids. The V end was cut by 0 bases, the J end by 2 bases, with 17 bases between. CDR3 sequence (DNA): TGTGCCAGCAGCGTAGAGGGGTCCAGGAATAGTCAAGAGACCCAGTACTTC. It specifies CASSVEGSRNSQETQYF. The variable domain in full, completed from reference TRBV9 and TRBJ2-5, reads DSGVTQTPKHLITATGQRVTLRCSPRSGDLSVYWYQQSLDQGLQFLIQYYNGEERAKGNILERFSAQQFPDLHSELNLSSLELGDSALYFCASSVEGSRNSQETQYFGPGTRLLVL.